This T cell receptor beta chain was identified in a study of T-cell memory formation after mild COVID-19. Comment on this clonotype: The target antigen is unknown.

Study-wide results and limits: Confirmation of SARS-CoV-2 specificity was lacking for second-wave clones peaking day 37.

TCRdb called the 5' RACE reads again in MiXCR, with one record for every CDR3 protein. The table records around 500,000 distinct CDR3 sequences, 18% of them present only once. The TCR comes from an adult woman who had mild COVID-19 (a few samples of this study predate the infection). Cell type and time point are not known. The sample taken for sequencing was PBMCs or a T cell subset sorted from them (not recorded which).

The CDR3 bases are TGCGCCAGCAGCCCTACCCGAACGGCAATCCCTAGAACAGATACGCAGTATTTT. Its protein is CASSPTRTAIPRTDTQYF. The chain links TRBV5-1 to TRBJ2-3; D not resolved. Trimming removed 4 bases from V and 3 bases from J, with 24 bases in between. The germline V gene encodes CDR1 SGHRS and CDR2 YFSETQ. The CDR3 sequence is 18 residues long.